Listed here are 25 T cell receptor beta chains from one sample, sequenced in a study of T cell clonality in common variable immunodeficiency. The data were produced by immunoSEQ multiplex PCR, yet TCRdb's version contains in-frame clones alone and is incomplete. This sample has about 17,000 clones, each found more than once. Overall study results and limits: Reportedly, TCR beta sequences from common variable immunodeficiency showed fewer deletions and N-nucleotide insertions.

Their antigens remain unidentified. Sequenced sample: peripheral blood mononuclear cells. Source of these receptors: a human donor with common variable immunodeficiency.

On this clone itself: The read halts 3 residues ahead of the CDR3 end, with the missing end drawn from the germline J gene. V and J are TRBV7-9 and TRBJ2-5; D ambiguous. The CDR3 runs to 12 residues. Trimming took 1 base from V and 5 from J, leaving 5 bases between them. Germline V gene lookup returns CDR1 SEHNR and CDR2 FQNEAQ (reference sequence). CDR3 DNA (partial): TGTGCCAGCAGCTTAGTCGGGGAGACC. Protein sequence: CASSLVGET. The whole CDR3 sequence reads CASSLVGETQYF.

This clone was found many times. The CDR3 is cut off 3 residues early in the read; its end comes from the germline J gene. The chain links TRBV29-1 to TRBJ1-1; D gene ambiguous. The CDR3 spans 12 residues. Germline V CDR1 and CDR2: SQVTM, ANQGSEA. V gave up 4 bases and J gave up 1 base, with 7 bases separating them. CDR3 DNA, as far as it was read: TGCAGCGTTGGGCCGGGGAACACTGAA. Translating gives CSVGPGNTE. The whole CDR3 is CSVGPGNTEAFF.

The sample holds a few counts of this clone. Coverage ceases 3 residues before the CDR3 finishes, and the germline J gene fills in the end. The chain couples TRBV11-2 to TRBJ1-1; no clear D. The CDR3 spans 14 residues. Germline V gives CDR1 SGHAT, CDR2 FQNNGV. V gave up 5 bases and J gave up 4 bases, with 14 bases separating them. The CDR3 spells CASSPEGLGTEAFF. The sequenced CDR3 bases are TGTGCCAGCAGCCCCGAGGGCCTTGGCACTGAA.

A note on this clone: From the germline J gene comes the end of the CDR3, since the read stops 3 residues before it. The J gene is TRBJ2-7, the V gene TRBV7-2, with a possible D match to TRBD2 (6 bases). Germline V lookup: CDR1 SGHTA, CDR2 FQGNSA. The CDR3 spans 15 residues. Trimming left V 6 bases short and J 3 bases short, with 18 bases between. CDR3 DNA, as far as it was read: TGTGCCAGCAGGCCACCCGGGACTGGCAACTACGAG. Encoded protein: CASRPPGTGNYE. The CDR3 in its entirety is CASRPPGTGNYEQYF.

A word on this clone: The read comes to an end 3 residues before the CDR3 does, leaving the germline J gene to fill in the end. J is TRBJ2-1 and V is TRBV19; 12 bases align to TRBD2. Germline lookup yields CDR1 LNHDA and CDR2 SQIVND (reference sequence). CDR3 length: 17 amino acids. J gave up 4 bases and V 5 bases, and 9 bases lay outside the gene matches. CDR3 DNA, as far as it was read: TGTGCCAGTAGTCCTCCCCTAGCGGGAGGGCGGTACAATGAG. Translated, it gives CASSPPLAGGRYNE. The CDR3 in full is CASSPPLAGGRYNEQFF.

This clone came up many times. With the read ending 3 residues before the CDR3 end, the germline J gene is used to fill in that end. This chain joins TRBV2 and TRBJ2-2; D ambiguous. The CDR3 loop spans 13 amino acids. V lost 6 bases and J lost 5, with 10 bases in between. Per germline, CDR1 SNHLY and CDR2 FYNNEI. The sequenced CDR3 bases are TGTGCCAGCAGCATCCTAGAGACCGGGGAG. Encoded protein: CASSILETGE. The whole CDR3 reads CASSILETGELFF.

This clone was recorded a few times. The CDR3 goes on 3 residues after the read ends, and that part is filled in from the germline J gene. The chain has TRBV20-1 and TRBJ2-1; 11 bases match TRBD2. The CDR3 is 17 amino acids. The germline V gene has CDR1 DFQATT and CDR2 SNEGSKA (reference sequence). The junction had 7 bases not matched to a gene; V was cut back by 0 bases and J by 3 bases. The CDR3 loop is CSARDGRGLAVYNEQFF. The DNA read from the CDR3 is TGCAGTGCTAGAGATGGGAGGGGACTAGCGGTCTACAATGAG.

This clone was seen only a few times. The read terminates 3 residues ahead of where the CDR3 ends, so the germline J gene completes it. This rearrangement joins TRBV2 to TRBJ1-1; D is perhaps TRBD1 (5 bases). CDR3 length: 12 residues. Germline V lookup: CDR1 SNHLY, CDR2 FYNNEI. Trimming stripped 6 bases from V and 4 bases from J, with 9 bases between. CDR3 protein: CASSARATEAFF. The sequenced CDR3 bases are TGTGCCAGCAGCGCCAGGGCCACTGAA.

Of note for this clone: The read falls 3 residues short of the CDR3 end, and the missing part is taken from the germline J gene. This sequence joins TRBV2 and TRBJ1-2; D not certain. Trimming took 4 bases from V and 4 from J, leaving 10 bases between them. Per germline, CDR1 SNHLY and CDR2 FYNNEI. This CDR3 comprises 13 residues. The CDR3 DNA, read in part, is TGTGCCAGCAGTGGCGTAGAGTTCTATGGC. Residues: CASSGVEFYG. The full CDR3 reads CASSGVEFYGYTF.

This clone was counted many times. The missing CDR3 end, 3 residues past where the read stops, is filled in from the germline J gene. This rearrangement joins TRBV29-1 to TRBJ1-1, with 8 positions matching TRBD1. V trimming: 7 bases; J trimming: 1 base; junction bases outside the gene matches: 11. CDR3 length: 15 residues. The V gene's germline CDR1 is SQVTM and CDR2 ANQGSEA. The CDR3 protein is CSGWGGDRPNTEAFF. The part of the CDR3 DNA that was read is TGCAGCGGATGGGGGGGGGACAGGCCGAACACTGAA.

The CDR3 sequence: CASSLQGQGQETQYF. The CDR3 DNA, read in part, is TGTGCCAGCAGCTTGCAAGGACAGGGCCAAGAGACC. J is TRBJ2-5 and V is TRBV5-4, with TRBD1 identical over 8 bases. The CDR3 end is not reached by the read, which stops 3 residues before it; the germline J gene fills it in. V was clipped by 1 base and J by 1 base; unmatched bases: 3. Germline V CDR1 and CDR2: SGHNT, YYREEE (reference sequence). The CDR3 is made up of 15 amino acids.

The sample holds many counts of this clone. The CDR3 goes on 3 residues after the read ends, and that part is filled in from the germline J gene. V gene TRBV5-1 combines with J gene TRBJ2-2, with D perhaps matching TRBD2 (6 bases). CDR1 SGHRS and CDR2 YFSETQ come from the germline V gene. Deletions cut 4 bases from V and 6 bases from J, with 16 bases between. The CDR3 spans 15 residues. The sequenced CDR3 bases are TGCGCCAGCAGCCCCCTGGGACTGGTATCCGGGGAG. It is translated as CASSPLGLVSGE. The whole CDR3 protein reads CASSPLGLVSGELFF.

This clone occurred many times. The CDR3 protein is CASSNSGTGGYEQFF. Incomplete CDR3 DNA: TGTGCCAGTAGTAATTCCGGGACAGGGGGCTATGAG. The V and J genes are TRBV19 and TRBJ2-1, with TRBD1 matching over 12 bases. The read halts 3 residues ahead of the CDR3 end, with the missing end drawn from the germline J gene. The CDR3 spans 15 residues. Per germline, CDR1 LNHDA and CDR2 SQIVND (reference sequence). V dropped 4 bases and J dropped 8; count of bases not matched to a gene: 6.

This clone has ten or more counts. The CDR3 here is CSARTGQGGGNEKLFF. The CDR3 DNA, read in part, is TGCAGTGCTAGAACTGGACAGGGTGGCGGTAATGAAAAA. V gene TRBV20-1 combines with J gene TRBJ1-4, with 8 bases matching TRBD1. The read stops 3 residues short of the end of the CDR3; the missing end is completed from the germline J gene. There are 16 residues in the CDR3. The ends lost 2 bases at V and 4 bases at J; junction bases unmatched: 9. Germline V CDR1 and CDR2: DFQATT, SNEGSKA (reference sequence).

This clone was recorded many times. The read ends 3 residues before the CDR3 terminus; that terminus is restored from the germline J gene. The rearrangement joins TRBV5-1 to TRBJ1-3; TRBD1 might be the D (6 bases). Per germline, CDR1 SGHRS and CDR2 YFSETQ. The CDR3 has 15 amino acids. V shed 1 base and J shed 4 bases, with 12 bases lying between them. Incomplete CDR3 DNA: TGCGCCAGCAGCTTGACAGGGCTGGGGGGAAACACC. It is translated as CASSLTGLGGNT. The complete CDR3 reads CASSLTGLGGNTIYF.

The CDR3 spells CAGGDYYEQYF. CDR3 DNA, as far as it was read: TGTGCCGGAGGTGACTACTACGAG. The chain is built from TRBV6-2 or TRBV6-3 and TRBJ2-7, with D possibly matching TRBD2 (5 bases). From the germline J gene comes the end of the CDR3, since the read stops 3 residues before it. CDR1 is MNHEY, CDR2 SVGEGT, per germline. The V and J ends lost 11 bases and 3 bases respectively, with 11 bases between them. CDR3 length: 11 amino acids.

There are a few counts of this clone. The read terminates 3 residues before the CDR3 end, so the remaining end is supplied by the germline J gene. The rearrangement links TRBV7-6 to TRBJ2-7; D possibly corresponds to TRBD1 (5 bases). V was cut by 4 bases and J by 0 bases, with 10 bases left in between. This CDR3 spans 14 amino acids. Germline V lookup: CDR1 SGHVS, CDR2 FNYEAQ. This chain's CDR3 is CASSSQGLSYEQYF. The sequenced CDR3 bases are TGTGCCAGCAGCTCCCAGGGTCTCTCCTACGAG. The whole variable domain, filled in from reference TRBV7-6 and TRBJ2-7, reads GAGVSQSPRYKVTKRGQDVALRCDPISGHVSLYWYRQALGQGPEFLTYFNYEAQQDKSGLPNDRFSAERPEGSISTLTIQRTEQRDSAMYRCASSSQGLSYEQYFGPGTRLTVT.

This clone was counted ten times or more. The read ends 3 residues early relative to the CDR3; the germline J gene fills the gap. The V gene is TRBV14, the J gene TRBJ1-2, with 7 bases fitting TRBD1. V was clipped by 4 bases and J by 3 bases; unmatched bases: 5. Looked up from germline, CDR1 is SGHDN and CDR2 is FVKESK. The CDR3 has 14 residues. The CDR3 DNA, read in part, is TGTGCCAGCAGCCCCTTGGGGACAGACTATGGC. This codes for CASSPLGTDYG. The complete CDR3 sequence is CASSPLGTDYGYTF.

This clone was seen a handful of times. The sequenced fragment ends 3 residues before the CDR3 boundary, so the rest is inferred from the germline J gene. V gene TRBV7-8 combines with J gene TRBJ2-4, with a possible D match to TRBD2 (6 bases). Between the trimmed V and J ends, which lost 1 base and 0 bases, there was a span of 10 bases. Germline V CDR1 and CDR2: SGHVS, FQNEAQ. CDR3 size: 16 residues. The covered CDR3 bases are TGTGCCAGCAGCTTAGTAGGCGGGATAGCCAAAAACATT. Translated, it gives CASSLVGGIAKNI. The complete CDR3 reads CASSLVGGIAKNIQYF.

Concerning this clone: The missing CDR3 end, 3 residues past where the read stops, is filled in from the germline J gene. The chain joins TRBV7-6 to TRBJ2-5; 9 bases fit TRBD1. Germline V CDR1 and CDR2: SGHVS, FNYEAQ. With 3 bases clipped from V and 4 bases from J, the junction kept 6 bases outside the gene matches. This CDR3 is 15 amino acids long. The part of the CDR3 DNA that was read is TGTGCCAGCAGCTTTTTTACAGGGGGCGGAGAGACC. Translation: CASSFFTGGGET. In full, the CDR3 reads CASSFFTGGGETQYF.

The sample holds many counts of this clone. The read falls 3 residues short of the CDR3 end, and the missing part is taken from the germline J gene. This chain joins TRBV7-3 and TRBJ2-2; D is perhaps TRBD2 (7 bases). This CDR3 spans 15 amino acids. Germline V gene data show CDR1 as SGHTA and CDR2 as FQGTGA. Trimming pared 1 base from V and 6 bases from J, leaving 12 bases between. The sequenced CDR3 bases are TGTGCCAGCAGCTTAAATCGAGGGGGGGCCGGGGAG. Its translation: CASSLNRGGAGE. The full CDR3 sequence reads CASSLNRGGAGELFF.

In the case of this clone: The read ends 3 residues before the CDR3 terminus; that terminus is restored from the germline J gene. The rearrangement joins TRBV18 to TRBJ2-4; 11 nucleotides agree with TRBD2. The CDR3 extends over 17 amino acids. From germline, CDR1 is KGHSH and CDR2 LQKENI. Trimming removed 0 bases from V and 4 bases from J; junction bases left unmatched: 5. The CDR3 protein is CASSPPALAGGKNIQYF. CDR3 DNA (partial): TGTGCCAGCTCACCACCAGCCCTAGCGGGGGGAAAAAACATT.

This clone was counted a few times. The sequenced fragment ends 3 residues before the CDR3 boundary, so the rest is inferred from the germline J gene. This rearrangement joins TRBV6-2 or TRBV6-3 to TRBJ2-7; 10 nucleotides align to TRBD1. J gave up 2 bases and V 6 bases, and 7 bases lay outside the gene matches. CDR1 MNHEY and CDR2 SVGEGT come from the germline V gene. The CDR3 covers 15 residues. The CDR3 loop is CASSTGDRGTYEQYF. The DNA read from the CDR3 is TGTGCCAGCAGCACCGGGGACAGGGGAACCTACGAG.

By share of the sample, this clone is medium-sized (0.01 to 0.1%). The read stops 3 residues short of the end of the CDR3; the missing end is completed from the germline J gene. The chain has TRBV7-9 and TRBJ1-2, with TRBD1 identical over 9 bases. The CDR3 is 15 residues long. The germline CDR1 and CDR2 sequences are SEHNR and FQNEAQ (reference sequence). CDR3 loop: CASSPGQGGVKGYTF. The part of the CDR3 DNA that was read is TGTGCCAGCAGCCCGGGACAGGGTGGGGTAAAAGGC.

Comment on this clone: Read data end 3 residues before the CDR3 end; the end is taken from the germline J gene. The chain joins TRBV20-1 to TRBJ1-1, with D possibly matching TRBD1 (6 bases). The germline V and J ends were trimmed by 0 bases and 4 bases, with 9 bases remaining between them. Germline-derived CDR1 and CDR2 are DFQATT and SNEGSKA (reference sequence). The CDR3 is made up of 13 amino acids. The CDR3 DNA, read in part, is TGCAGTGCTAGAGAATGGGGGCCCACTGAA. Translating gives CSAREWGPTE. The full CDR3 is CSAREWGPTEAFF.